The source of this TCR beta chain is a study of technical replicates of blood from a few donors. Trimming took off 4 bases at V and 2 bases at J, with 16 bases between the two ends. CDR1 is SQVTM and CDR2 is ANQGSEA in the germline V gene. The CDR3 runs 15 residues. Clones were read by immunoSEQ multiplex PCR, and TCRdb kept only the in-frame ones, dropping some. The table includes around 86,000 clones, roughly 96% detected once. This clone was detected a few times. The chain recombines TRBV29-1 with TRBJ2-3; D perhaps matches TRBD1 (8 bases). The sample was T cells isolated from PBMCs. The receptor comes from a human donor in good health. The CDR3 region is CSVGWGGQDTDTQYF. In nucleotides, the CDR3 is TGCAGCGTTGGATGGGGGGGACAGGACACAGATACGCAGTATTTT.